This T cell receptor (beta chain) was observed in a study of radiotherapy plus CTLA-4 blockade in lung cancer. This clone has a handful of counts. Its antigen is as yet unknown. Germline values: CDR1 SGDLS, CDR2 YYNGEE. Trimming cost V 3 bases and J 0 bases, with 19 bases left between them. The CDR3 covers 18 residues. Study observations and caveats: Response was reportedly best predicted by early blood T cell clone dynamics, with interferon-beta.

Produced via immunoSEQ multiplex PCR; TCRdb's table is partial and in-frame only. Here the sample spans about 98,000 clones, roughly 80% being singletons. Participants had chemo-refractory metastatic non-small-cell lung cancer and were treated with focal radiation plus ipilimumab CTLA-4 blockade. The TCR originated in a human donor with non-small cell lung cancer who had a partial response to radiotherapy plus ipilimumab. The source material was peripheral blood, sampled from a patient treated with radiotherapy plus ipilimumab. The chain employs TRBV9 and TRBJ2-1; TRBD2 is a possible D gene (6 bases). The CDR3 DNA sequence: TGTGCCAGCAGCGACGGCGGACCGGGAGTCAGCTCCTACAATGAGCAGTTCTTC. It yields the protein CASSDGGPGVSSYNEQFF.